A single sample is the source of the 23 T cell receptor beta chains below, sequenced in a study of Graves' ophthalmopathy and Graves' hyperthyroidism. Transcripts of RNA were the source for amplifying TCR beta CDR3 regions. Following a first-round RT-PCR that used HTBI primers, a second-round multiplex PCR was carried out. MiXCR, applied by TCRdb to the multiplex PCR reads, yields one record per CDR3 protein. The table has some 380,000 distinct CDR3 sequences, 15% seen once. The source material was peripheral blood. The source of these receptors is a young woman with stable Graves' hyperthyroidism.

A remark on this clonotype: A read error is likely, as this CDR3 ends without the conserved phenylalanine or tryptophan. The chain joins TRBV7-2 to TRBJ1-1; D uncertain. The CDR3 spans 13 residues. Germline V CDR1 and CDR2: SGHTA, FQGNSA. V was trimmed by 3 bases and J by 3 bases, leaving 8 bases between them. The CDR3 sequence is CASSLSAYTEAFC. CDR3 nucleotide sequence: TGTGCCAGCAGCTTGTCGGCTTACACTGAAGCTTTCTGT.

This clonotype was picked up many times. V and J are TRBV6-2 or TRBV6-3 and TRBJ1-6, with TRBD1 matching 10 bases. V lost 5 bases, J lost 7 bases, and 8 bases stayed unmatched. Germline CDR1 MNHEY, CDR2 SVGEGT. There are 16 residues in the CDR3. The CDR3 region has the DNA TGTGCCAGCAGTGACCGGGACAGGGGCTGGAATTCACCCCTCCACTTT. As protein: CASSDRDRGWNSPLHF.

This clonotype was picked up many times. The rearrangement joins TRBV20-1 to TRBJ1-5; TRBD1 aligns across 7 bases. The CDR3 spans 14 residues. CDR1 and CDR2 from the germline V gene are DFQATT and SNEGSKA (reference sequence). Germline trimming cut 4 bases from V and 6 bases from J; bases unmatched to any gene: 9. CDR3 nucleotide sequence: TGCAGTGCTAACCCGACAGGGAAGAGTCAGCCCCAGCATTTT. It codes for CSANPTGKSQPQHF.

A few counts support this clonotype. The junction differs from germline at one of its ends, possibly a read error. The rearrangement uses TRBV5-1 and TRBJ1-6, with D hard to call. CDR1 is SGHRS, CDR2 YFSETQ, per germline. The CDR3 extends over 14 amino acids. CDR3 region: CASSLDFGRSHLHF. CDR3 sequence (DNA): TGCGCCAGCAGCTTGGATTTCGGGAGATCACACCTCCACTTT.

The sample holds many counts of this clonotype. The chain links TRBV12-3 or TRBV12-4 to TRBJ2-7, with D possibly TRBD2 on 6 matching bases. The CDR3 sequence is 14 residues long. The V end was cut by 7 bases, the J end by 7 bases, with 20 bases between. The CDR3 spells CASTAVGTLGEQYF. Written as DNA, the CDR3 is TGTGCCAGCACAGCGGTCGGGACTTTGGGGGAGCAGTACTTC.

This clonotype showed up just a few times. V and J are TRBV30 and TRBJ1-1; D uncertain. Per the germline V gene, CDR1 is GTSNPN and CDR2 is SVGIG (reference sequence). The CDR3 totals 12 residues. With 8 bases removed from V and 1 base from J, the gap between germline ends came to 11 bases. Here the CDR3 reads CATQTANTEAFF. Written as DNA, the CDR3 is TGTGCCACCCAGACCGCGAACACTGAAGCTTTCTTT. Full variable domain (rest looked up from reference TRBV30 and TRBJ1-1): SQTIHQWPATLVQPVGSPLSLECTVEGTSNPNLYWYRQAAGRGLQLLFYSVGIGQISSEVPQNLSASRPQDRQFILSSKKLLLSDSGFYLCATQTANTEAFFGQGTRLTVV.

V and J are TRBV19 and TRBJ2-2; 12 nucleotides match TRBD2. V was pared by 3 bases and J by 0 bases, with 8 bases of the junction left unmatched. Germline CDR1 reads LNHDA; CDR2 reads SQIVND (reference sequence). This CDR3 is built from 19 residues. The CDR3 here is CASSMFAGLAGPNTGELFF. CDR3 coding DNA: TGTGCCAGTAGTATGTTCGCAGGACTAGCGGGGCCGAACACCGGGGAGCTGTTTTTT. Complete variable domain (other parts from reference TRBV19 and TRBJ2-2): DGGITQSPKYLFRKEGQNVTLSCEQNLNHDAMYWYRQDPGQGLRLIYYSQIVNDFQKGDIAEGYSVSREKKESFPLTVTSAQKNPTAFYLCASSMFAGLAGPNTGELFFGEGSRLTVL.

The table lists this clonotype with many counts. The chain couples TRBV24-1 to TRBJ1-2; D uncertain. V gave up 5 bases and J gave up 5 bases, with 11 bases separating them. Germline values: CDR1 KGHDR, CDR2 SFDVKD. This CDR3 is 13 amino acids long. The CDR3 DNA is TGTGCCACCAGTGTTACCGCGGGATATGGCTACACCTTC. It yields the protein CATSVTAGYGYTF.

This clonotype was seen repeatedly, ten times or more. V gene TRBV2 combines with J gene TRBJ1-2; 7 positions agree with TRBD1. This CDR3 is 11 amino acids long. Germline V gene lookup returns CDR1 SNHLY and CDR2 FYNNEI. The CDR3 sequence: CLDRASYGYTF. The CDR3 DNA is TGTCTAGACAGGGCGTCCTATGGCTACACCTTC.

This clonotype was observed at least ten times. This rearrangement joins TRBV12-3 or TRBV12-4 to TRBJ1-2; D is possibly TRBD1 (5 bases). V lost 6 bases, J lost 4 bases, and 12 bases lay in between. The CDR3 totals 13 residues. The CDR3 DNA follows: TGTGCCAGCAGCGCAGGGTTCAGCTATGGCTACACCTTC. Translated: CASSAGFSYGYTF.

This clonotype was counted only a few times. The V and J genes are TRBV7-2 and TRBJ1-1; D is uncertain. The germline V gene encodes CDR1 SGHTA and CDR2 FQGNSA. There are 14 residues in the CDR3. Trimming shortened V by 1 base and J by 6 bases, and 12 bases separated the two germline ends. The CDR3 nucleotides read TGTGCCAGCAGCTTAGGCCCCGGACGGGCTGAAGCTTTCTTT. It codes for CASSLGPGRAEAFF.

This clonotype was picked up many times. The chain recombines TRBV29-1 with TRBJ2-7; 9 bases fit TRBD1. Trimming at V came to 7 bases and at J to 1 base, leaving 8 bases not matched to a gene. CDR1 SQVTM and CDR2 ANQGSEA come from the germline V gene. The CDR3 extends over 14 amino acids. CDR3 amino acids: CSGAGTGMSYEQYF. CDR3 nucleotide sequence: TGCAGCGGAGCCGGGACAGGGATGTCCTACGAGCAGTACTTC.

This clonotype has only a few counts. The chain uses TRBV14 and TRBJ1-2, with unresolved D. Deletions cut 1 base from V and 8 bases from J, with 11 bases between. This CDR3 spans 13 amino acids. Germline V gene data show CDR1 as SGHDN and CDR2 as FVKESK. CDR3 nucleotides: TGTGCCAGCAGCCAAGGGTTGGTGGACGGCTACACCTTC. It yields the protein CASSQGLVDGYTF.

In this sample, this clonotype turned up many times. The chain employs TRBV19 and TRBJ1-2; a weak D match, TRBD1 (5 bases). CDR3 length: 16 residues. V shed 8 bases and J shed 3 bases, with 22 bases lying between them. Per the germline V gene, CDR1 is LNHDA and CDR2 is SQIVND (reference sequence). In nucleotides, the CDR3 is TGTGCCAGTGGATTTGCCGGGACTCGGGGAGACTATGGCTACACCTTC. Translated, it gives CASGFAGTRGDYGYTF.

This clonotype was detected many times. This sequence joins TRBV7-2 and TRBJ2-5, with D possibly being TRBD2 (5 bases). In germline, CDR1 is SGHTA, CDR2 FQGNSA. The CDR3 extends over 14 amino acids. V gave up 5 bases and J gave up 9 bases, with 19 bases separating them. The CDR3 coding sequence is TGTGCCAGCAGCCTTAGCGCCCTCCGGGTTGCCCAGTACTTC. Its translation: CASSLSALRVAQYF.

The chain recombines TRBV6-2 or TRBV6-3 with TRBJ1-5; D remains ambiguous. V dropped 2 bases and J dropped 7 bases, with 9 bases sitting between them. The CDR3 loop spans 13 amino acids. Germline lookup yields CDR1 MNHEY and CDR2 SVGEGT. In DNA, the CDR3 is TGTGCCAGCAGTTACCACCCATCCCAGCCCCAGCATTTT. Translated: CASSYHPSQPQHF.

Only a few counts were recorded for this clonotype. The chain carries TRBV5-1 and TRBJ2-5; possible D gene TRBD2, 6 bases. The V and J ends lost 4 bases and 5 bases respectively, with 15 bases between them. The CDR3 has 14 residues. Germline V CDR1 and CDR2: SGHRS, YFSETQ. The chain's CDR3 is CASSGGTLRETQYF. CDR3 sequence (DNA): TGCGCCAGCAGCGGCGGGACCTTGCGCGAGACCCAGTACTTC. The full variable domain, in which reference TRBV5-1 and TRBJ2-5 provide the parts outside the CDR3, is KAGVTQTPRYLIKTRGQQVTLSCSPISGHRSVSWYQQTPGQGLQFLFEYFSETQRNKGNFPGRFSGRQFSNSRSEMNVSTLELGDSALYLCASSGGTLRETQYFGPGTRLLVL.

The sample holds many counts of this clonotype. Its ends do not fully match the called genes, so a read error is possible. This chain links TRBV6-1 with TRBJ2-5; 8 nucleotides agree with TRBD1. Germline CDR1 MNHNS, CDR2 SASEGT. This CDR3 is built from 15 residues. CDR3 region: CASSLKRTGQGTQYF. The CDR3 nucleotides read TGTGCCAGCAGTCTCAAGCGGACAGGGCAAGGGACCCAGTACTTC.

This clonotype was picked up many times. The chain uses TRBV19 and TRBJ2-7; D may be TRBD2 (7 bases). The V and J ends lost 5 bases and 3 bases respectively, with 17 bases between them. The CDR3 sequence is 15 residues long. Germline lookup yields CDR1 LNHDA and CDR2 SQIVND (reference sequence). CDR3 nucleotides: TGTGCCAGTAGTGCCGTGGGGAGGGGGATCTACGAGCAGTACTTC. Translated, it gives CASSAVGRGIYEQYF.

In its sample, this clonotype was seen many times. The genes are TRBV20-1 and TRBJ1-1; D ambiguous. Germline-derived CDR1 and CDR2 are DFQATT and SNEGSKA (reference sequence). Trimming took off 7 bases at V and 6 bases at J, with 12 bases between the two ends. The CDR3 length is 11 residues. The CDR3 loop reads CSGLGRSEAFF. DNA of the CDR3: TGCAGTGGTCTCGGGCGGTCTGAAGCTTTCTTT.

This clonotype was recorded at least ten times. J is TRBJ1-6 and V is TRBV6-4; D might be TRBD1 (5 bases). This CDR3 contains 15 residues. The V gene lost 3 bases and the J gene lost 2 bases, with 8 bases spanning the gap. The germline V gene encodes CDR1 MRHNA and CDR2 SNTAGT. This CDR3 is CASSEQTAYNSPLHF. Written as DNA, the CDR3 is TGTGCCAGCAGTGAGCAGACAGCCTATAATTCACCCCTCCACTTT.

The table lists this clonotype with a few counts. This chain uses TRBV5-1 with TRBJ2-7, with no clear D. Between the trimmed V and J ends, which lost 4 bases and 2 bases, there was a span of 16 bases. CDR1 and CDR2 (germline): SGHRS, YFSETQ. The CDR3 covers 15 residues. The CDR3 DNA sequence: TGCGCCAGCAGCGAAGGGCGAATCTTTCCCTACGAGCAGTACTTC. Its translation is CASSEGRIFPYEQYF. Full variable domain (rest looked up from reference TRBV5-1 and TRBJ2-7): KAGVTQTPRYLIKTRGQQVTLSCSPISGHRSVSWYQQTPGQGLQFLFEYFSETQRNKGNFPGRFSGRQFSNSRSEMNVSTLELGDSALYLCASSEGRIFPYEQYFGPGTRLTVT.

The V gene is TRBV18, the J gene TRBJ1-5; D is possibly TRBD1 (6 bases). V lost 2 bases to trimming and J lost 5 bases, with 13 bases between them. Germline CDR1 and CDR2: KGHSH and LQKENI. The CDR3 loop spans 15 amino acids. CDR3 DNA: TGTGCCAGCTCACCAAACGCAGGGGCGTATCAGCCCCAGCATTTT. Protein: CASSPNAGAYQPQHF.